These 25 T cell receptor beta chains originate from one sample sequenced in a study of Ad26.COV2.S vaccination and SARS-CoV-2 variants. This table comes from immunoSEQ multiplex PCR, and its TCRdb copy is limited to in-frame clones, with some not included. The sample contains hundreds of thousands of clones, 92% of which appear only once. The sample consisted of peripheral blood, taken after recovery from COVID-19. The source is a human donor who had recovered from COVID-19.

The J gene is TRBJ2-7, the V gene TRBV12-3 or TRBV12-4; D is uncertain. V was shortened by 6 bases and J by 4 bases, with 13 bases between the two germline ends. There are 13 residues in the CDR3. CDR3 coding DNA: TGTGCCAGCAGCTGGGGTGGTAATTACGAGCAGTACTTC. Translated, it gives CASSWGGNYEQYF.

The chain employs TRBV7-3 and TRBJ2-2; TRBD1 or TRBD2 may be the D gene (6 bases each). The CDR3 runs to 14 residues. V dropped 0 bases and J dropped 7 bases, with 9 bases sitting between them. CDR1 is SGHTA, CDR2 FQGTGA, per germline. The CDR3 DNA is TGTGCCAGCAGCTTAACGGGGGGCGACGGGGAGCTGTTTTTT. This encodes CASSLTGGDGELFF.

This chain connects TRBV7-8 to TRBJ1-5, with TRBD1 matching 7 bases. Germline V lookup: CDR1 SGHVS, CDR2 FQNEAQ. The CDR3 is 15 amino acids. Unmatched junction bases numbered 10, after V lost 5 bases and J lost 6 bases. The CDR3, as DNA: TGTGCCAGCAGCCCGACAGGGAAGTTCGGTCAGCCCCAGCATTTT. Protein product: CASSPTGKFGQPQHF.

Written as DNA, the CDR3 is TGTGCCAGCAGCCAAGACTTGTTGGAGCGGGACGTACGTTGGACCCAGTACTTC. It yields the protein CASSQDLLERDVRWTQYF. The chain carries TRBV3-1 (or the pseudogene TRBV3-2) and TRBJ2-5; 7 positions match TRBD2. Germline values: CDR1 LGHDT, CDR2 YNNKEL (reference sequence). The V gene end was trimmed by 0 bases and the J gene end by 7 bases; junction bases not matched to a gene: 17. The CDR3 extends over 18 amino acids.

The chain joins TRBV2 to TRBJ1-2; weak D call: TRBD1 (5 bases). Germline loops: CDR1 SNHLY, CDR2 FYNNEI. With 7 bases removed from V and 4 bases from J, the gap between germline ends came to 13 bases. The CDR3 extends over 13 amino acids. CDR3 in amino acids: CASTGRASYGYTF. The CDR3 DNA is TGTGCCAGCACGGGCAGGGCGAGCTATGGCTACACCTTC.

The DNA for the CDR3 is TGTGCCAGCAGCTCATTTCGGGGGGGCGAGCAGTACTTC. Amino acids: CASSSFRGGEQYF. The rearrangement links TRBV5-6 to TRBJ2-7; 8 bases align to TRBD2. This CDR3 contains 13 residues. Germline values: CDR1 SGHDT, CDR2 YYEEEE. With V trimmed by 3 bases and J by 6 bases, 5 bases remained unmatched. Combining the CDR3 with reference TRBV5-6 and TRBJ2-7 gives the whole variable domain DAGVTQSPTHLIKTRGQQVTLRCSPKSGHDTVSWYQQALGQGPQFIFQYYEEEERQRGNFPDRFSGHQFPNYSSELNVNALLLGDSALYLCASSSFRGGEQYFGPGTRLTVT.

The chain joins TRBV7-9 to TRBJ2-7; 10 bases are a match to TRBD1. The junction had 6 bases not matched to a gene; V was cut back by 2 bases and J by 5 bases. From germline, CDR1 is SEHNR and CDR2 FQNEAQ (reference sequence). CDR3 size: 15 residues. The DNA of the CDR3 is TGTGCCAGCAGCTTACCGGGACAGGGGAGCCACGAGCAGTACTTC. As protein: CASSLPGQGSHEQYF.

This clone has just a few counts. The rearrangement joins TRBV4-1 to TRBJ1-6; 9 bases align to TRBD1. V was clipped by 10 bases and J by 10 bases; unmatched bases: 8. In germline, CDR1 is MGHRA, CDR2 YSYEKL. The CDR3 covers 13 residues. Written as DNA, the CDR3 is TGCGCCACCGGACAGGGGCTTAGGTCACCCCTCCACTTT. Translating gives CATGQGLRSPLHF.

The CDR3 loop is CASSAKRVVGDGYTF. CDR3 coding DNA: TGCGCCAGCAGCGCAAAACGGGTTGTCGGAGATGGCTACACCTTC. V is TRBV4-1 and J is TRBJ1-2; D not resolved. The germline V gene encodes CDR1 MGHRA and CDR2 YSYEKL. This CDR3 spans 15 amino acids. V was shortened by 5 bases and J by 6 bases, with 19 bases between the two germline ends.

In this sample, this clone turned up once. This chain links TRBV7-8 with TRBJ2-5; 7 bases are shared with TRBD2. The germline V gene encodes CDR1 SGHVS and CDR2 FQNEAQ. V shed 1 base, J shed 5 bases, and the junction held 4 bases outside the gene matches. The CDR3 consists of 14 residues. The DNA of the CDR3 is TGTGCCAGCAGCTTAGAGGGGCGGGGGGAGACCCAGTACTTC. Its translation: CASSLEGRGETQYF.

This clone was seen a single time. The CDR3 spells CASSLGGAGSSYNEQFF. As DNA, the CDR3 is TGTGCCAGCAGCTTGGGGGGGGCCGGTAGCTCCTACAATGAGCAGTTCTTC. The rearrangement joins TRBV5-4 to TRBJ2-1; the D gene could be TRBD1 or TRBD2 (6 bases each). Germline CDR1 is SGHNT and CDR2 is YYREEE (reference sequence). Trimming took 0 bases from V and 0 from J, leaving 13 bases between them. The length of the CDR3 is 17 residues. The full variable domain, with the rest looked up from reference TRBV5-4 and TRBJ2-1, is ETGVTQSPTHLIKTRGQQVTLRCSSQSGHNTVSWYQQALGQGPQFIFQYYREEENGRGNFPPRFSGLQFPNYSSELNVNALELDDSALYLCASSLGGAGSSYNEQFFGPGTRLTVL.

The chain combines TRBV29-1 with TRBJ1-2; perhaps TRBD1 as D (5 bases). The CDR3 has 20 amino acids. Trimming left V 7 bases short and J 4 bases short, with 37 bases between. From germline, CDR1 is SQVTM and CDR2 ANQGSEA. The CDR3 DNA reads TGCAGCGCCGAAATACACCCCGGGACCCCCCAGGATATCGGTTTCTATGGCTACACCTTC. Amino acid sequence: CSAEIHPGTPQDIGFYGYTF.

This sequence joins TRBV11-1 and TRBJ2-2, with 9 bases fitting TRBD1. J was trimmed by 5 bases and V by 6 bases; bases with no gene match: 7. The CDR3 runs to 15 residues. Germline CDR1 SGHAT, CDR2 FQDESV (reference sequence). CDR3: CASRFDRGGTGELFF. CDR3 sequence (DNA): TGTGCCAGCAGATTCGACAGGGGGGGAACCGGGGAGCTGTTTTTT.

This clone has just a few counts. The chain carries TRBV9 and TRBJ2-5, with D maybe TRBD1 (6 bases). Germline V gene lookup returns CDR1 SGDLS and CDR2 YYNGEE. The CDR3 is 16 amino acids. Deletions cut 0 bases from V and 5 bases from J, with 17 bases between. CDR3: CASSVAKTGTPETQYF. Written as DNA, the CDR3 is TGTGCCAGCAGCGTAGCCAAAACCGGGACACCGGAGACCCAGTACTTC.

In DNA, the CDR3 is TGCGCCAGCCACCCCGGCCCGGTCTTGTATGGCTACACCTTC. It specifies CASHPGPVLYGYTF. The V gene is TRBV10-2, the J gene TRBJ1-2, with unresolved D. Trimming removed 8 bases at V and 5 bases at J, with 18 bases between. CDR1 and CDR2 from the germline V gene are WSHSY and SAAADI. The CDR3 runs to 14 residues.

The V and J genes are TRBV7-8 and TRBJ2-2, with 7 bases that match TRBD1. In germline, CDR1 is SGHVS, CDR2 FQNEAQ. The CDR3 runs to 15 residues. V lost 5 bases, J lost 4 bases, and 7 bases stayed unmatched. The CDR3 protein is CASSLPTGSTGELFF. As DNA, the CDR3 is TGTGCCAGCAGCCTCCCGACAGGGTCCACCGGGGAGCTGTTTTTT.

The chain has TRBV5-1 and TRBJ1-2; D gene unclear. The ends were cut back, 6 bases at V and 3 bases at J, with 12 bases in the middle. CDR3 length: 13 residues. Germline V gene data show CDR1 as SGHRS and CDR2 as YFSETQ. The CDR3 reads CASNPYPDYGYTF. DNA of the CDR3: TGCGCCAGCAATCCCTATCCCGACTATGGCTACACCTTC. Looking up the rest from reference TRBV5-1 and TRBJ1-2 gives the full variable domain: KAGVTQTPRYLIKTRGQQVTLSCSPISGHRSVSWYQQTPGQGLQFLFEYFSETQRNKGNFPGRFSGRQFSNSRSEMNVSTLELGDSALYLCASNPYPDYGYTFGSGTRLTVV.

In nucleotides, the CDR3 is TGTGCCAGCAGTCAACAGGGTCTGCGCAATCAGCCCCAGCATTTT. Its translation: CASSQQGLRNQPQHF. V and J are TRBV7-9 and TRBJ1-5; D possibly corresponds to TRBD1 (6 bases). The V and J ends lost 6 bases and 2 bases respectively, with 14 bases between them. Germline-derived CDR1 and CDR2 are SEHNR and FQNEAQ (reference sequence). The CDR3 is 15 amino acids.

This clone was seen just once. The chain couples TRBV7-8 to TRBJ1-4, with D uncertain. The CDR3 length is 12 residues. V lost 3 bases and J 10 bases, leaving 9 bases between the germline ends. Per the germline V gene, CDR1 is SGHVS and CDR2 is FQNEAQ. This CDR3 reads CASSFIKTKLFF. Here the CDR3 DNA reads TGTGCCAGCAGCTTTATCAAGACAAAACTGTTTTTT.

The rearrangement joins TRBV6-1 to TRBJ1-6, with D perhaps matching TRBD1 (5 bases). The CDR3 loop spans 11 amino acids. V gave up 9 bases and J gave up 10 bases, with 10 bases separating them. Germline CDR1 and CDR2: MNHNS and SASEGT. The CDR3 protein is CASRDPSPLHF. CDR3 sequence (DNA): TGTGCCAGTCGGGACCCCTCACCCCTCCACTTT.

J is TRBJ2-7 and V is TRBV6-5; 7 nucleotides align to TRBD1. The germline CDR1 and CDR2 sequences are MNHEY and SVGAGI. Trimming at V came to 0 bases and at J to 6 bases, leaving 5 bases not matched to a gene. There are 14 residues in the CDR3. The CDR3 DNA sequence: TGTGCCAGCAGTTACTCGGGACAGCCGGCCGAGCAGTACTTC. Its translation is CASSYSGQPAEQYF.

The chain couples TRBV28 to TRBJ2-7, with D unresolved. V lost 3 bases and J lost 2, with 17 bases in between. The CDR3 spans 16 residues. The germline gives CDR1 MDHEN, CDR2 SYDVKM. As DNA, the CDR3 is TGTGCCAGCAGTTTTGGACCCCCCCCTGAGGCCTACGAGCAGTACTTC. It is translated as CASSFGPPPEAYEQYF.

The chain joins TRBV6-5 to TRBJ1-1, with D perhaps matching TRBD1 (5 bases). The CDR3 sequence is 15 residues long. Germline CDR1 MNHEY, CDR2 SVGAGI. Trimming stripped 7 bases from V and 4 bases from J, with 19 bases between. The CDR3, as DNA: TGTGCCAGCATTTTTCAGGCAGGGTCGGTCACTGAAGCTTTCTTT. Translation gives CASIFQAGSVTEAFF.

The chain carries TRBV4-3 and TRBJ2-7; either TRBD1 or TRBD2 may fit D (5 bases each). The CDR3 loop spans 13 amino acids. V shed 0 bases and J shed 3 bases, with 6 bases lying between them. Germline-derived CDR1 and CDR2 are LGHNA and YSLEER. The CDR3 DNA reads TGCGCCAGCAGCCAAGATGGGGGCTACGAGCAGTACTTC. The encoded protein is CASSQDGGYEQYF.

This chain connects TRBV4-1 to TRBJ1-2; D ambiguous. The CDR3 spans 15 residues. Germline V lookup: CDR1 MGHRA, CDR2 YSYEKL. The V gene lost 0 bases and the J gene lost 3 bases, with 11 bases spanning the gap. CDR3 protein: CASSQDSVSHYGYTF. As DNA, the CDR3 is TGCGCCAGCAGCCAAGATTCGGTGTCCCACTATGGCTACACCTTC.